Only a few counts were recorded for the clone carrying this T cell receptor (beta chain). Germline lookup yields CDR1 MNHNS and CDR2 SASEGT. V lost 10 bases to trimming and J lost 1 base; unmatched junction nucleotides: 3. CDR3 length equals 12 residues. The sample originates from a study of T cell changes during pregnancy in multiple sclerosis. The data were produced by immunoSEQ multiplex PCR, yet TCRdb's version contains in-frame clones alone and is incomplete. The sample has 55,000 to 85,000 clones, around 94% seen once; the top ten hold 0.58%. The chain couples TRBV6-1 to TRBJ2-7; 8 bases align to TRBD1. The receptor's source is a female donor with multiple sclerosis, enrolled in a pregnancy study. The sample here was peripheral blood, taken in the third trimester of pregnancy. The chain's CDR3 is CATYRGSYEQYF. The CDR3 coding sequence is TGTGCCACCTACAGGGGGTCCTACGAGCAGTACTTC.